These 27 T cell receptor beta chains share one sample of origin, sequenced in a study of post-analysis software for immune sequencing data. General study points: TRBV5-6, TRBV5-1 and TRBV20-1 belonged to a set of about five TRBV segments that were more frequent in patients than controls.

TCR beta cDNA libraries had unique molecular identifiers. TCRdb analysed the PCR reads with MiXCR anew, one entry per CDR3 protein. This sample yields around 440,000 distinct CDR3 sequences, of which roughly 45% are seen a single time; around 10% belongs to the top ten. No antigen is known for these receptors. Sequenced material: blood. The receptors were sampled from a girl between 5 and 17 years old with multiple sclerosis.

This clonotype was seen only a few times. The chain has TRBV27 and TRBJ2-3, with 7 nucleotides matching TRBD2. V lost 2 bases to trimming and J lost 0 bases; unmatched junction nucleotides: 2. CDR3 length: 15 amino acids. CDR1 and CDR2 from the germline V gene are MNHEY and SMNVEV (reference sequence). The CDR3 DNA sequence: TGTGCCAGCAGTTTAAACGGGAGGAGCACAGATACGCAGTATTTT. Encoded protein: CASSLNGRSTDTQYF.

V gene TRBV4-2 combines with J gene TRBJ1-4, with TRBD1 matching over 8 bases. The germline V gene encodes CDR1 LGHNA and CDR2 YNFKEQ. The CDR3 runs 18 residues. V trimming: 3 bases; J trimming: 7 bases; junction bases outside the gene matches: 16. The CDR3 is CASSQNFHQGAPGEKLFF. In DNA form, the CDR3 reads TGTGCCAGCAGCCAGAACTTCCATCAGGGGGCGCCCGGTGAAAAACTGTTTTTT.

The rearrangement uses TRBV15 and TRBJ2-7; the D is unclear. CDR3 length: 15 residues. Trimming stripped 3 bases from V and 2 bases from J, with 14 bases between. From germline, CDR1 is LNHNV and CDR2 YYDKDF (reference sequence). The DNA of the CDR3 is TGTGCCACCAGCAGGGACGGAACTAACACCTACGAGCAGTACTTC. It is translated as CATSRDGTNTYEQYF.

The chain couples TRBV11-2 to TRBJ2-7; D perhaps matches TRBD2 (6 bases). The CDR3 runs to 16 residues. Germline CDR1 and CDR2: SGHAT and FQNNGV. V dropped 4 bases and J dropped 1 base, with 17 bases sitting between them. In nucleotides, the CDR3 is TGTGCCAGCAGCTCACCGACTAGACGGGGGTCCTACGAGCAGTACTTC. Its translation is CASSSPTRRGSYEQYF.

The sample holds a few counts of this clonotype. CDR3 bases: TGCAGCGTTGAAGTCCAGGGGGGGCTTGGTGGCGACGAGCAGTACTTC. Amino acids: CSVEVQGGLGGDEQYF. The chain uses TRBV29-1 and TRBJ2-5; either TRBD1 or TRBD2 may fit D (7 bases each). The J call is in doubt because the DNA end fits TRBJ2-7 better. Germline values: CDR1 SQVTM, CDR2 ANQGSEA. This CDR3 comprises 16 residues.

CDR3 in amino acids: CASSFGTIINTGELFF. CDR3 nucleotide sequence: TGTGCCAGCAGCTTCGGAACTATCATAAACACCGGGGAGCTGTTTTTT. This chain uses TRBV5-6 with TRBJ2-2; D gene uncertain. V lost 2 bases, J lost 2 bases, and 13 bases lay in between. The CDR3 runs to 16 residues. Germline values: CDR1 SGHDT, CDR2 YYEEEE.

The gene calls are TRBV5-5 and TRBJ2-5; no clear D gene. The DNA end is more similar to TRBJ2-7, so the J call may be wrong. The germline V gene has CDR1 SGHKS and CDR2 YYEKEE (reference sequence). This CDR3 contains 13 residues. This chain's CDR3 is CASSPRWNHEQYF. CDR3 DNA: TGTGCCAGCAGCCCCAGGTGGAATCACGAGCAGTACTTC.

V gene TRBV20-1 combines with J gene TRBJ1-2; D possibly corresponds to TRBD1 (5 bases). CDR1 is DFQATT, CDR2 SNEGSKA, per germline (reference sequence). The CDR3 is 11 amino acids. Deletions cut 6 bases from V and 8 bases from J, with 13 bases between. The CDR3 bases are TGCAGTGCCGGTGTGGGGGACGGCTACACCTTC. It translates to CSAGVGDGYTF.

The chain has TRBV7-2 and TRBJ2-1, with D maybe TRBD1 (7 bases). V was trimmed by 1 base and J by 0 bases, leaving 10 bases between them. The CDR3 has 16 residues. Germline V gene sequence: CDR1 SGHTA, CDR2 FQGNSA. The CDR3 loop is CASSLGGTDSYNEQFF. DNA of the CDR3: TGTGCCAGCAGCTTAGGCGGGACAGACTCCTACAATGAGCAGTTCTTC.

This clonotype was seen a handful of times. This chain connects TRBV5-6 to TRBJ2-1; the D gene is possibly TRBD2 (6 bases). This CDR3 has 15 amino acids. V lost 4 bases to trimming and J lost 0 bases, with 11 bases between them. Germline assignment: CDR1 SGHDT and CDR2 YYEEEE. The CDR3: CASSESGLSYNEQFF. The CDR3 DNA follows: TGTGCCAGCAGCGAAAGCGGGCTCTCCTACAATGAGCAGTTCTTC.

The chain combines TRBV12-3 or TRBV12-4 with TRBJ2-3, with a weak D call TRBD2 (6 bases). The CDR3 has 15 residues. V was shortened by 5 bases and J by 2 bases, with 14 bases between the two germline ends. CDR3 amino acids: CASSLTAGPTDTQYF. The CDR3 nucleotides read TGTGCCAGCAGTCTAACAGCGGGTCCCACAGATACGCAGTATTTT.

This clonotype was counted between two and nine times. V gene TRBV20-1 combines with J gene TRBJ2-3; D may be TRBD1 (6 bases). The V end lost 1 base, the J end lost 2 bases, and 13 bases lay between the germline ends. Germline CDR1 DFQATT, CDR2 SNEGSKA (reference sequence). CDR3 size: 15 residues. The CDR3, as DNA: TGCAGTGCTAGAGGACAGGCCGCTCCCACAGATACGCAGTATTTT. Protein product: CSARGQAAPTDTQYF.

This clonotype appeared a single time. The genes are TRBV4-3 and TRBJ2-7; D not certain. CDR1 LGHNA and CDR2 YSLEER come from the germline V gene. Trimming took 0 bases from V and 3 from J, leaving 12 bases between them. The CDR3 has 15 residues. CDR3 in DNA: TGCGCCAGCAGCCAAGATTTTGCGACCCTCTACGAGCAGTACTTC. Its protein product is CASSQDFATLYEQYF.

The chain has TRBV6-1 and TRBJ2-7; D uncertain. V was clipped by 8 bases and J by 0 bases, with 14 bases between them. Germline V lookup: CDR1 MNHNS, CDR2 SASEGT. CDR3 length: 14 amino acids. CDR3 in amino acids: CASQESRSSYEQYF. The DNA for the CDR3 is TGTGCCAGCCAGGAAAGCCGTAGCTCCTACGAGCAGTACTTC.

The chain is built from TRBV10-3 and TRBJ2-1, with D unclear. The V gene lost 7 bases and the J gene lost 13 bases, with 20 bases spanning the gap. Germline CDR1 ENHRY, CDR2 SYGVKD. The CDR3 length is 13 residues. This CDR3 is CAINDPNVKPQFF. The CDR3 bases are TGTGCCATCAACGATCCCAATGTAAAACCACAGTTCTTC.

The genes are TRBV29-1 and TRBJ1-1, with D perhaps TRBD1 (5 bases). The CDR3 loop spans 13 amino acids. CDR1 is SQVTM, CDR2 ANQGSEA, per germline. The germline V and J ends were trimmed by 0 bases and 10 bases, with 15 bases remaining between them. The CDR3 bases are TGCAGCGTTGAAGAGTCGGTCGGAGACAGAGCTTTCTTT. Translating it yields CSVEESVGDRAFF.

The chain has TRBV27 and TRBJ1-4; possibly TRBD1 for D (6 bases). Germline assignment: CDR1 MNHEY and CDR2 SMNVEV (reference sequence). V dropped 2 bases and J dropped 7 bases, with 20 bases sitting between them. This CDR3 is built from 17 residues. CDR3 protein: CASSLGRGRDYSEKLFF. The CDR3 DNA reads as TGTGCCAGCAGTTTAGGTCGGGGGCGCGATTATAGTGAAAAACTGTTTTTT.

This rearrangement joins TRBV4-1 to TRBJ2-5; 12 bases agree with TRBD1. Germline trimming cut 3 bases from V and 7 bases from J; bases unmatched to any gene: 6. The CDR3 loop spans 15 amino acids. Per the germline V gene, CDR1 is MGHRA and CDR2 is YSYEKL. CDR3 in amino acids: CASSQGQGAPVTQYF. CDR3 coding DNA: TGCGCCAGCAGCCAGGGACAGGGGGCGCCGGTGACCCAGTACTTC.

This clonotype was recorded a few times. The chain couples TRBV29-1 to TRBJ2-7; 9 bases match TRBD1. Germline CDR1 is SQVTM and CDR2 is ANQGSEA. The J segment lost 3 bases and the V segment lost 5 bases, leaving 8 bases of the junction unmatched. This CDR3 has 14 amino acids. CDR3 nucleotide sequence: TGCAGCGTTTCCGACGGGACAGGGATCTACGAGCAGTACTTC. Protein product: CSVSDGTGIYEQYF.

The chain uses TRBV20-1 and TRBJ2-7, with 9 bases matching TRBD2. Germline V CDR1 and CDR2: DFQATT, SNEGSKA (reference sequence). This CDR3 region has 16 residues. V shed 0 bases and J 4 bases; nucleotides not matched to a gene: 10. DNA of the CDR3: TGCAGTGCTAGAGATAGGGCTAGCGGGATCGTATACGAGCAGTACTTC. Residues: CSARDRASGIVYEQYF.

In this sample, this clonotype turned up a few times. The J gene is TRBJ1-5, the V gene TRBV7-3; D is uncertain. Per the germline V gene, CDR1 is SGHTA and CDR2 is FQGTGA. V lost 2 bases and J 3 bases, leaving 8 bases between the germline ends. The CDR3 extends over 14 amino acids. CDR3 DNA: TGTGCCAGCAGCTTATCGGATTTCAATCAGCCCCAGCATTTT. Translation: CASSLSDFNQPQHF.

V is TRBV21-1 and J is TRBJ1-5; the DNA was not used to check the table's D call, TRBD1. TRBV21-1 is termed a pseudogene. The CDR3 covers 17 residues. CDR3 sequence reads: CASSKGGYRWGNQPQHF. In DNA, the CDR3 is TGTGCCAGCAGCAAAGGGGGTTACAGATGGGGGAATCAGCCCCAGCATTTT.

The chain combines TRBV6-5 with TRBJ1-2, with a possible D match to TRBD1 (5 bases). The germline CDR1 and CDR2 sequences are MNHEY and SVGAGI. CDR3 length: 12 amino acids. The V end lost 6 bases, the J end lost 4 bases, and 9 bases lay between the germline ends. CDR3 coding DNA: TGTGCCAGCAGCCAGGGCGTCTATGGCTACACCTTC. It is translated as CASSQGVYGYTF.

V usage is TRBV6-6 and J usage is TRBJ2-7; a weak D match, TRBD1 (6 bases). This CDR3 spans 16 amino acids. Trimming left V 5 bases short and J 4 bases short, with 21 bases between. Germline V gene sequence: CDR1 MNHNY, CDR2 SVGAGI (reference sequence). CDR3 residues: CASSLTTGPNPYEQYF. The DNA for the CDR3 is TGTGCCAGCAGTCTTACTACAGGGCCGAATCCTTACGAGCAGTACTTC.

In DNA, the CDR3 is TGCAGCGTCCAACCGCAACAGGGAGAAGCTTTCTTT. Protein sequence: CSVQPQQGEAFF. This chain connects TRBV29-1 to TRBJ1-1, with TRBD1 as a possible D gene (6 bases). The CDR3 contains 12 residues. Deletions cut 6 bases from V and 8 bases from J, with 16 bases between. CDR1 and CDR2 from the germline V gene are SQVTM and ANQGSEA.

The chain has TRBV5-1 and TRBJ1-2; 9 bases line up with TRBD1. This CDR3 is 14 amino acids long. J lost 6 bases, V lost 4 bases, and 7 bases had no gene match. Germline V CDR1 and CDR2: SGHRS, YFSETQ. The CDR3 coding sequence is TGCGCCAGCAGCCGACAGGACAGGGGAGATGGCTACACCTTC. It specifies CASSRQDRGDGYTF.

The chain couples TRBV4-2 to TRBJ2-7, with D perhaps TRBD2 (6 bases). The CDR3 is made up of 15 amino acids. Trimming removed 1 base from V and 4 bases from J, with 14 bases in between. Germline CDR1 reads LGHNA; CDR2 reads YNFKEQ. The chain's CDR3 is CASSQVASATYEQYF. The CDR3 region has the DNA TGTGCCAGCAGCCAAGTGGCTAGCGCGACTTACGAGCAGTACTTC.